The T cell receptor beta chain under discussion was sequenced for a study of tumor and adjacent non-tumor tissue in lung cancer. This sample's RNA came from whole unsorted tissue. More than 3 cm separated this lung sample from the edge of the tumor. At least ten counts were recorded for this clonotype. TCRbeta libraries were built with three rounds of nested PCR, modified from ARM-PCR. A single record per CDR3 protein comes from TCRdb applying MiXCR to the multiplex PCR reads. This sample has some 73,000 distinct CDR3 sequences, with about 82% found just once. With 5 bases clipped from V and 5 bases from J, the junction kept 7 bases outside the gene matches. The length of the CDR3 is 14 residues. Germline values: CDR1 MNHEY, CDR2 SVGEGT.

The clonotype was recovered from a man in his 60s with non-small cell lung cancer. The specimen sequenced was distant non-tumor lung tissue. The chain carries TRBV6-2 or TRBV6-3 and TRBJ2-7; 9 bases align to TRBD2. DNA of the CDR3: TGTGCCAGCAGTATCGGACTAGCGTCCAACGAGCAGTACTTC. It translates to CASSIGLASNEQYF.